A single sample is the source of the 15 T cell receptor beta chains below, sequenced in a study of blood T cell repertoires in COVID-19 (TCRdb year 2020). The library was prepared using the immunoSEQ multiplex PCR assay. The table was pulled from immuneACCESS by TCRdb, which kept in-frame rearrangements only. Such tables lose some clones; where checked, under half of the loss comes from unresolved V genes, and the rest has no known cause. Here the sample has 190,000 or so clones; about 86% occur a single time. The top ten constitute approximately 0.93% of the sample. Sequenced sample: peripheral blood. These receptors came from a woman under 30 who had recovered from COVID-19.

V usage is TRBV5-1 and J usage is TRBJ2-3; D possibly corresponds to TRBD2 (6 bases). CDR3 length: 15 residues. Per the germline V gene, CDR1 is SGHRS and CDR2 is YFSETQ. Deletions cut 3 bases from V and 0 bases from J, with 11 bases between. The CDR3 spells CASSSGTGSTDTQYF. CDR3 in DNA: TGCGCCAGCAGCTCCGGGACTGGGAGCACAGATACGCAGTATTTT. Full variable domain (rest looked up from reference TRBV5-1 and TRBJ2-3): KAGVTQTPRYLIKTRGQQVTLSCSPISGHRSVSWYQQTPGQGLQFLFEYFSETQRNKGNFPGRFSGRQFSNSRSEMNVSTLELGDSALYLCASSSGTGSTDTQYFGPGTRLTVL.

V usage is TRBV2 and J usage is TRBJ2-4, with D unclear. V lost 6 bases and J 6 bases, leaving 15 bases between the germline ends. The CDR3 sequence is 14 residues long. CDR1 and CDR2 from the germline V gene are SNHLY and FYNNEI. DNA for the CDR3: TGTGCCAGCAGGGGCCCCACAGCCGTAAACATTCAGTACTTC. Its translation: CASRGPTAVNIQYF.

This clone was recorded only once. The chain couples TRBV5-1 to TRBJ1-5, with a possible D match to TRBD1 (6 bases). This CDR3 is built from 15 residues. V was cut by 4 bases and J by 3 bases, with 14 bases left in between. Germline CDR1 is SGHRS and CDR2 is YFSETQ. The chain's CDR3 is CASSEQGTHNQPQHF. The CDR3 nucleotides are TGCGCCAGCAGCGAACAGGGAACTCACAATCAGCCCCAGCATTTT.

V is TRBV11-2 and J is TRBJ2-5, with a tentative D call TRBD1 (6 bases). The germline V gene encodes CDR1 SGHAT and CDR2 FQNNGV. The CDR3 covers 16 residues. V was shortened by 5 bases and J by 6 bases, with 22 bases between the two germline ends. The CDR3 here is CASSPTRGGRGKTQYF. In nucleotides, the CDR3 is TGTGCCAGCAGCCCAACCAGAGGCGGCAGGGGAAAGACCCAGTACTTC.

This clone was detected once. The chain combines TRBV4-1 with TRBJ1-6; 7 positions match TRBD1. This CDR3 spans 16 amino acids. The V gene end was trimmed by 4 bases and the J gene end by 8 bases; junction bases not matched to a gene: 11. Germline V gene lookup returns CDR1 MGHRA and CDR2 YSYEKL. CDR3: CASSPDGTDIYSPLHF. CDR3 nucleotide sequence: TGCGCCAGCAGCCCGGACGGGACAGATATTTATTCACCCCTCCACTTT.

V is TRBV6-5 and J is TRBJ1-1; unclear D gene. V lost 2 bases, J lost 1 base, and 14 bases lay in between. From germline, CDR1 is MNHEY and CDR2 SVGAGI. There are 16 residues in the CDR3. CDR3 in DNA: TGTGCCAGCAGTTACGGTTCGATGGCATCGAACACTGAAGCTTTCTTT. Protein: CASSYGSMASNTEAFF.

The chain joins TRBV5-4 to TRBJ2-5, with unresolved D. Looked up from germline, CDR1 is SGHNT and CDR2 is YYREEE (reference sequence). The germline V and J ends were trimmed by 1 base and 1 base, with 8 bases remaining between them. The CDR3 spans 14 residues. The DNA for the CDR3 is TGTGCCAGCAGCTTGCCGGGTTCCCAAGAGACCCAGTACTTC. Amino acid sequence: CASSLPGSQETQYF.

The V and J genes are TRBV6-5 and TRBJ1-3; the match to TRBD1 covers 11 bases. Germline V gene data show CDR1 as MNHEY and CDR2 as SVGAGI. Losses at the gene ends were 8 bases for V and 3 bases for J; bases not matched to a gene: 3. The CDR3 sequence is 14 residues long. The CDR3 protein is CASRTGGNGNTIYF. The DNA of the CDR3 is TGTGCCAGCCGGACAGGGGGCAATGGAAACACCATATATTTT.

The V and J genes are TRBV6-5 and TRBJ2-3; the match to TRBD2 covers 8 bases. Germline V gene data show CDR1 as MNHEY and CDR2 as SVGAGI. The V gene end was trimmed by 4 bases and the J gene end by 1 base; junction bases not matched to a gene: 4. This CDR3 is built from 15 residues. DNA for the CDR3: TGTGCCAGCAGTTCGAGAGCGGGAGGCACAGATACGCAGTATTTT. Translating gives CASSSRAGGTDTQYF.

The chain couples TRBV6-5 to TRBJ2-3; 7 bases fit TRBD2. In germline, CDR1 is MNHEY, CDR2 SVGAGI. V lost 7 bases and J lost 1; bases outside the gene matches: 5. CDR3 length equals 14 residues. The CDR3 DNA sequence: TGTGCCAGCAAGGGTGCGGGGGGCACAGATACGCAGTATTTT. It translates to CASKGAGGTDTQYF.

This clone turned up a few times. The chain recombines TRBV19 with TRBJ2-1, with D possibly being TRBD2 (7 bases). The CDR3 loop spans 13 amino acids. CDR1 is LNHDA and CDR2 is SQIVND in the germline V gene (reference sequence). V was clipped by 4 bases and J by 8 bases, with 12 bases between them. The CDR3 sequence: CASSKEGGHEQFF. Written as DNA, the CDR3 is TGTGCCAGTAGTAAGGAGGGGGGGCATGAGCAGTTCTTC.

The genes are TRBV19 and TRBJ2-5, with TRBD1 matching 7 bases. The germline V gene has CDR1 LNHDA and CDR2 SQIVND (reference sequence). Unmatched junction bases numbered 2, after V lost 2 bases and J lost 5 bases. This CDR3 is built from 13 residues. The CDR3 spells CASSIYRGETQYF. CDR3 DNA: TGTGCCAGTAGTATATACAGGGGTGAGACCCAGTACTTC.

This clone was found a few times. This sequence joins TRBV21-1 and TRBJ2-7; the D call in the table, TRBD2, was not verified against the DNA. TRBV21-1 counts as a pseudogene. The CDR3 sequence is 14 residues long. CDR3 sequence reads: CASGRNSRAGGQYV. The DNA of the CDR3 is TGTGCCAGCGGCCGAAACTCCCGGGCGGGTGGGCAGTACGTC.

The rearrangement joins TRBV6-4 to TRBJ1-5, with 8 bases fitting TRBD1. V lost 6 bases, J lost 3 bases, and 4 bases stayed unmatched. The CDR3 totals 14 residues. The germline gives CDR1 MRHNA, CDR2 SNTAGT. DNA for the CDR3: TGTGCCAGCAGCGGGGACAGGTTCAATCAGCCCCAGCATTTT. Its translation: CASSGDRFNQPQHF.

V is TRBV2 and J is TRBJ1-2; D perhaps matches TRBD1 (5 bases). The CDR3 covers 15 residues. The germline V gene has CDR1 SNHLY and CDR2 FYNNEI. V was trimmed by 2 bases and J by 4 bases, leaving 14 bases between them. CDR3 DNA sequence: TGTGCCAGCAGTGAAAGGATTGGGGCCCTCTATGGCTACACCTTC. Amino acids: CASSERIGALYGYTF.